Following are 5 T cell receptor beta chains from one sample sequenced in a study of blood T cell repertoires in COVID-19. Clones were read by immunoSEQ multiplex PCR, and TCRdb kept only the in-frame ones, dropping some. The sample yields about 370,000 clones, roughly 90% seen once. Source material: peripheral blood. The origin of the receptors is a woman aged 25 to 39 with COVID-19, enrolled during active disease.

The gene calls are TRBV5-1 and TRBJ2-5, with 15 bases aligning to TRBD2. This CDR3 is 17 amino acids long. The ends lost 4 bases at V and 1 base at J; junction bases unmatched: 5. Germline-derived CDR1 and CDR2 are SGHRS and YFSETQ. In DNA form, the CDR3 reads TGCGCCAGCAGCACCGGACTAGCGGGGGGGACCCAAGAGACCCAGTACTTC. Translated: CASSTGLAGGTQETQYF.

The gene calls are TRBV27 and TRBJ1-3; D perhaps matches TRBD1 (5 bases). Germline values: CDR1 MNHEY, CDR2 SMNVEV (reference sequence). V shed 8 bases and J shed 0 bases, with 32 bases lying between them. The CDR3 loop spans 21 amino acids. CDR3: CASRKYLTPCRQSLSGNTIYF. In nucleotides, the CDR3 is TGTGCCAGCCGCAAATACCTCACCCCCTGCAGACAGTCACTCTCTGGAAACACCATATATTTT.

V and J are TRBV6-5 and TRBJ1-6, with 10 positions matching TRBD1. The germline CDR1 and CDR2 sequences are MNHEY and SVGAGI. The CDR3 loop spans 15 amino acids. V shed 6 bases, J shed 5 bases, and the junction held 4 bases outside the gene matches. Here the CDR3 reads CASRDRGDNNSPLHF. CDR3 sequence (DNA): TGTGCCAGCAGGGACAGGGGGGATAATAATTCACCCCTCCACTTT.

The chain links TRBV9 to TRBJ2-1; 8 positions agree with TRBD2. V lost 0 bases and J lost 8; bases outside the gene matches: 4. CDR1 and CDR2 (germline): SGDLS, YYNGEE. This CDR3 comprises 14 residues. The CDR3 spells CASSVAWRGDEQFF. The CDR3 DNA is TGTGCCAGCAGCGTAGCGTGGCGGGGGGATGAGCAGTTCTTC.

This chain links TRBV10-1 with TRBJ1-6; possibly TRBD1 for D (6 bases). The CDR3 totals 18 residues. Trimming removed 1 base from V and 0 bases from J, with 13 bases in between. Per germline, CDR1 WNHNN and CDR2 SYGVQD (reference sequence). DNA of the CDR3: TGCGCCAGCAGTGAGTGTAGGGGGAGGGCCTCCTATAATTCACCCCTCCACTTT. It is translated as CASSECRGRASYNSPLHF.